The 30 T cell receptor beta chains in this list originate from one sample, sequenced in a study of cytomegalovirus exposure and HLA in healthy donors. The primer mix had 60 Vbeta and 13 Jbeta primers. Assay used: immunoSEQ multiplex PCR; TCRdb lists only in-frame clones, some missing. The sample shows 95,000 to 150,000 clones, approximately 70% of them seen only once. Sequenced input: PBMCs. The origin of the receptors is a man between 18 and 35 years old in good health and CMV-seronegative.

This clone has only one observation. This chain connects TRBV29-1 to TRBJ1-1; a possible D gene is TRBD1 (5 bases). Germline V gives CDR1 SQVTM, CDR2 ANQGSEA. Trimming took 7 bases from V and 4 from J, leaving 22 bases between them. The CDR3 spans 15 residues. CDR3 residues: CSAPGHQGRSTEAFF. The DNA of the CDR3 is TGCAGCGCCCCCGGTCACCAGGGTCGGTCCACTGAAGCTTTCTTT.

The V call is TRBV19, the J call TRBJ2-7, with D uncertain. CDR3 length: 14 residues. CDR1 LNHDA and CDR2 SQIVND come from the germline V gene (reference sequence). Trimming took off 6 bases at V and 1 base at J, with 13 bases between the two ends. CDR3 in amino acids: CASRKRHESYEQYF. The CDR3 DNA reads TGTGCCAGTAGAAAAAGACACGAATCCTACGAGCAGTACTTC.

CDR3 loop: CASSPTGNVLTF. The CDR3, as DNA: TGTGCCAGCTCCCCCACGGGTAACGTCCTGACTTTC. The chain carries TRBV19 and TRBJ2-6, with D unclear. Germline CDR1 is LNHDA and CDR2 is SQIVND (reference sequence). The germline V and J ends were trimmed by 9 bases and 10 bases, with 13 bases remaining between them. The CDR3 runs 12 residues. The full variable domain, rest sourced from reference TRBV19 and TRBJ2-6, is DGGITQSPKYLFRKEGQNVTLSCEQNLNHDAMYWYRQDPGQGLRLIYYSQIVNDFQKGDIAEGYSVSREKKESFPLTVTSAQKNPTAFYLCASSPTGNVLTFGAGSRLTVL.

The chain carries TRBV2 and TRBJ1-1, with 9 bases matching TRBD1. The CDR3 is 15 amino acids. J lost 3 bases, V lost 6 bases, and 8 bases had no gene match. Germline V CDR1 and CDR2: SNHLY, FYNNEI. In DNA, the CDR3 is TGTGCCAGCAGCGGAACAGGGGGCGAGTACACTGAAGCTTTCTTT. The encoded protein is CASSGTGGEYTEAFF.

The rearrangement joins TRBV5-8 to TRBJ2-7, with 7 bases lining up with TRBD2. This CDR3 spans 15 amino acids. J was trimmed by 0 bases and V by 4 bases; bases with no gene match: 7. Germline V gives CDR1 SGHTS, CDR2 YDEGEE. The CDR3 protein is CASSQVWTSSYEQYF. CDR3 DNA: TGTGCCAGCAGCCAAGTCTGGACTAGCTCCTACGAGCAGTACTTC.

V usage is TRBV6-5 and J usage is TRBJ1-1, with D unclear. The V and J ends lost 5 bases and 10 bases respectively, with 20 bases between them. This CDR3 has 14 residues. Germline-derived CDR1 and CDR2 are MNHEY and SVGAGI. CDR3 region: CASSATGGGLRAFF. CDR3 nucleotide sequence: TGTGCCAGCAGTGCCACGGGAGGTGGCTTGAGAGCTTTCTTT.

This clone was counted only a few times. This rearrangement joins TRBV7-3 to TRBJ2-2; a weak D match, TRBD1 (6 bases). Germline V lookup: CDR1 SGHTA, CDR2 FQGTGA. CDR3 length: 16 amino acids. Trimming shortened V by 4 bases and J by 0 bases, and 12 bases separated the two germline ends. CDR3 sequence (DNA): TGTGCCAGCAGCTCTGGGTCAGGGGCGAACACCGGGGAGCTGTTTTTT. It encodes CASSSGSGANTGELFF.

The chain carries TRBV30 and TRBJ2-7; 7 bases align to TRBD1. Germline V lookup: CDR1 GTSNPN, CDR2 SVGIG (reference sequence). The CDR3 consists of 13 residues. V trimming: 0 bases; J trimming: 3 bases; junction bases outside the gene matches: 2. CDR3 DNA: TGTGCCTGGAGTGTTCGACAGGGCTACGAGCAGTACTTC. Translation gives CAWSVRQGYEQYF.

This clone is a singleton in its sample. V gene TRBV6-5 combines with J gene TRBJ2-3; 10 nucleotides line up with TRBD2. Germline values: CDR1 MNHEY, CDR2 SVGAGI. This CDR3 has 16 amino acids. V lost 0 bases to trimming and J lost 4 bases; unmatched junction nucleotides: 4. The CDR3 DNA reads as TGTGCCAGCAGTTACTCGAGCGGGGGGGCCCCAGATACGCAGTATTTT. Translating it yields CASSYSSGGAPDTQYF.

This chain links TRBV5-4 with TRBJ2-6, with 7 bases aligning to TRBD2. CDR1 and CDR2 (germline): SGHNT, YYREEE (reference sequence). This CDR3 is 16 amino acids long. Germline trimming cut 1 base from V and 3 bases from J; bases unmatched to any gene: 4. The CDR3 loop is CASSLRTRVGANVLTF. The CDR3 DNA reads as TGTGCCAGCAGCTTGAGGACTAGGGTTGGGGCCAACGTCCTGACTTTC.

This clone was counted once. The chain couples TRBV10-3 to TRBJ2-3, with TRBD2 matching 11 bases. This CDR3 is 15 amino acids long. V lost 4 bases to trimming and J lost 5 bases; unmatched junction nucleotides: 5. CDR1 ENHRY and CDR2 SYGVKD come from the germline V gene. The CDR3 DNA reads TGTGCCATCAGTGGGTTGGGACTAGCGGAAGATACGCAGTATTTT. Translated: CAISGLGLAEDTQYF.

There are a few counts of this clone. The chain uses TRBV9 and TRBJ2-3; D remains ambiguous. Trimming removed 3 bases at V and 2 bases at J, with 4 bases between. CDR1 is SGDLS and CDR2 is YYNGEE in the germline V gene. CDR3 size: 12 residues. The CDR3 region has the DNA TGTGCCAGCAGCGCAAACACAGATACGCAGTATTTT. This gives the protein CASSANTDTQYF.

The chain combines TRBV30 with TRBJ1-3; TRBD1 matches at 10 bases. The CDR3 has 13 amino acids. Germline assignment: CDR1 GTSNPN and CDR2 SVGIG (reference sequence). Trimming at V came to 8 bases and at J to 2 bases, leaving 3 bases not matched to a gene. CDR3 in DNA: TGTGCCCGGGGGACAGGGGCTGGAAACACCATATATTTT. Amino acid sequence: CARGTGAGNTIYF. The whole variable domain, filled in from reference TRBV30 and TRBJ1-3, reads SQTIHQWPATLVQPVGSPLSLECTVEGTSNPNLYWYRQAAGRGLQLLFYSVGIGQISSEVPQNLSASRPQDRQFILSSKKLLLSDSGFYLCARGTGAGNTIYFGEGSWLTVV.

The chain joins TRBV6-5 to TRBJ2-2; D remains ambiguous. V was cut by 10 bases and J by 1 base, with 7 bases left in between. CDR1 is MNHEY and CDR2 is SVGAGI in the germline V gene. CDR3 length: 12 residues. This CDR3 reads CATLLNTGELFF. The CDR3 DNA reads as TGTGCCACCTTACTGAACACCGGGGAGCTGTTTTTT.

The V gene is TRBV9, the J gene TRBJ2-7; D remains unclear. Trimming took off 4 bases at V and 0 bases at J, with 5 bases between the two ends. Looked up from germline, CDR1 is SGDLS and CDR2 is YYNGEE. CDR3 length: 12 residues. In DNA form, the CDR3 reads TGTGCCAGCAGCCCCAACTCCTACGAGCAGTACTTC. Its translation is CASSPNSYEQYF. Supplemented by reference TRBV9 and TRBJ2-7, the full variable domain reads DSGVTQTPKHLITATGQRVTLRCSPRSGDLSVYWYQQSLDQGLQFLIQYYNGEERAKGNILERFSAQQFPDLHSELNLSSLELGDSALYFCASSPNSYEQYFGPGTRLTVT.

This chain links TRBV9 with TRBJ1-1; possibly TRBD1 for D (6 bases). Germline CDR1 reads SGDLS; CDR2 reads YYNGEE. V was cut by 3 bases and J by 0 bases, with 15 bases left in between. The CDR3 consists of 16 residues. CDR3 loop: CASSASQGYMNTEAFF. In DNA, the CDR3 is TGTGCCAGCAGCGCATCCCAGGGGTACATGAACACTGAAGCTTTCTTT.

In DNA form, the CDR3 reads TGTGCCAGCTCACCTCCCCCCCCCAGAGGCCCCTCCTACTACGAGCAGTACTTC. Amino acid sequence: CASSPPPPRGPSYYEQYF. The rearrangement uses TRBV18 and TRBJ2-7, with unresolved D. Trimming shortened V by 3 bases and J by 3 bases, and 24 bases separated the two germline ends. The germline gives CDR1 KGHSH, CDR2 LQKENI. This CDR3 region has 18 residues.

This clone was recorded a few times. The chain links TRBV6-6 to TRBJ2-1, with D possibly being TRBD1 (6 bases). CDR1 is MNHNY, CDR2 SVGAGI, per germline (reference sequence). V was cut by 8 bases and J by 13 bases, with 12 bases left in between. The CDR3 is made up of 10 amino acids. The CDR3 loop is CASSAGDQFF. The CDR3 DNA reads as TGTGCCAGCTCCGCAGGGGATCAGTTCTTC.

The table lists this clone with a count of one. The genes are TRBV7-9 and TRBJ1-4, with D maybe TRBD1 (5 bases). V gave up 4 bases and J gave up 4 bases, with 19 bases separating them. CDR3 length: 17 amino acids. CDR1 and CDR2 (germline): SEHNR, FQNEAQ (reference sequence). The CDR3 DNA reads TGTGCCAGCAGCTCTCGAGGGACTGATAATGGTAATGAAAAACTGTTTTTT. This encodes CASSSRGTDNGNEKLFF.

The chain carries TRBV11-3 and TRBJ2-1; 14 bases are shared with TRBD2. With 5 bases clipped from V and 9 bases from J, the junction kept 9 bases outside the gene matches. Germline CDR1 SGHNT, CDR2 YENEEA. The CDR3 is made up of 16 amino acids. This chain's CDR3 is CASSNPGLAGASEQFF. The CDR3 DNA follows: TGTGCCAGCAGCAATCCGGGACTAGCGGGAGCCAGTGAGCAGTTCTTC.

The CDR3: CATSFLGGGQETQYF. For the CDR3, the DNA is TGTGCAACCAGTTTTTTGGGTGGAGGACAAGAGACCCAGTACTTC. V is TRBV28 and J is TRBJ2-5, with D perhaps matching TRBD2 (5 bases). The CDR3 loop spans 15 amino acids. Germline V gives CDR1 MDHEN, CDR2 SYDVKM.

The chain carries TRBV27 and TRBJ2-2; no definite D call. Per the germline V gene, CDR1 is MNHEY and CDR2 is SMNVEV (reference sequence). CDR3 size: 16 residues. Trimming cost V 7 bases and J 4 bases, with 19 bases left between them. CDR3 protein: CASTLWANPTTGELFF. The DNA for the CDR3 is TGTGCCAGCACCCTCTGGGCCAACCCGACCACCGGGGAGCTGTTTTTT.

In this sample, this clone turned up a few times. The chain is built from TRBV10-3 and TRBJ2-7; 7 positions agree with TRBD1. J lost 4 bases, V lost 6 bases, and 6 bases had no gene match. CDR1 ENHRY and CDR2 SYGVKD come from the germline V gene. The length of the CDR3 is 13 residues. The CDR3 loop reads CAIRDGQEYEQYF. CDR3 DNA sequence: TGTGCCATCAGGGATGGACAGGAGTACGAGCAGTACTTC.

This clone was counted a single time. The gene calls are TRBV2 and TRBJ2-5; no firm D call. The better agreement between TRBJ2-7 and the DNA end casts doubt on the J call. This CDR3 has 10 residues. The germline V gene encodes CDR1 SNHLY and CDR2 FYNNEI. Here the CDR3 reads CASSSYEQYF. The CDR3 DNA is TGTGCCAGCAGCTCCTACGAGCAGTACTTC.

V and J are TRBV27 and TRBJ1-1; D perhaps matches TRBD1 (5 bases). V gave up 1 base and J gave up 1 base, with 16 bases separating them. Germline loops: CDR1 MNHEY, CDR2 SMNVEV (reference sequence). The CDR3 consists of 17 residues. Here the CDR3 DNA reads TGTGCCAGCAGTTTATTAGGCTCGGGAGGGGCGAACACTGAAGCTTTCTTT. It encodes CASSLLGSGGANTEAFF.

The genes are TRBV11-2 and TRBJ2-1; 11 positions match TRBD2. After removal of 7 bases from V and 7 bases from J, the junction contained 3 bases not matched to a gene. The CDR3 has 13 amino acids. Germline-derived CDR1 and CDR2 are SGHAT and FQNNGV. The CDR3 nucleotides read TGTGCCAGCATGCTAGCGGGAGGTAATGAGCAGTTCTTC. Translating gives CASMLAGGNEQFF.

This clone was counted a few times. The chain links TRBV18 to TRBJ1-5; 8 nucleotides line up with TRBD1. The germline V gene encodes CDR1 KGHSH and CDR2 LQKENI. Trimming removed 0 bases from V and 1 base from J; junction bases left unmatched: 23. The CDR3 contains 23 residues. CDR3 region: CASSPPPQGVPIPPSISNQPQHF. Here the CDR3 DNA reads TGTGCCAGCTCACCACCCCCACAGGGGGTACCGATACCCCCCTCTATAAGCAATCAGCCCCAGCATTTT.

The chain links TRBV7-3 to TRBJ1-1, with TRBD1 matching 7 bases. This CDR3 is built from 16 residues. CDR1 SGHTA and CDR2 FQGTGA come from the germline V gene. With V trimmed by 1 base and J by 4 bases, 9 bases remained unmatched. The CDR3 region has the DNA TGTGCCAGCAGCTTAATGGGGGCTGGACAGGCCACTGAAGCTTTCTTT. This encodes CASSLMGAGQATEAFF. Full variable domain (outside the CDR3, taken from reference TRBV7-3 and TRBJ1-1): GAGVSQTPSNKVTEKGKYVELRCDPISGHTALYWYRQSLGQGPEFLIYFQGTGAADDSGLPNDRFFAVRPEGSVSTLKIQRTERGDSAVYLCASSLMGAGQATEAFFGQGTRLTVV.

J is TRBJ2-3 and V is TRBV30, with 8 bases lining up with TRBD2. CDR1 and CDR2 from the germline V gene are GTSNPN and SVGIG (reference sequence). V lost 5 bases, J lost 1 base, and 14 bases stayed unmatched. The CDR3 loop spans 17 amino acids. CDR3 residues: CAWDPQKRGYGTDTQYF. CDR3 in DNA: TGTGCCTGGGACCCTCAGAAGCGGGGGTACGGCACAGATACGCAGTATTTT.

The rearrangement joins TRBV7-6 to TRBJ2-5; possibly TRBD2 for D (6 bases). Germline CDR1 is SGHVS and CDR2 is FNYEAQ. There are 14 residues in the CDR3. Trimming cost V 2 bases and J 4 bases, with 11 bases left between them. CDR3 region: CASSLPGVRETQYF. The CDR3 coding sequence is TGTGCCAGCAGCTTACCGGGAGTTCGAGAGACCCAGTACTTC.